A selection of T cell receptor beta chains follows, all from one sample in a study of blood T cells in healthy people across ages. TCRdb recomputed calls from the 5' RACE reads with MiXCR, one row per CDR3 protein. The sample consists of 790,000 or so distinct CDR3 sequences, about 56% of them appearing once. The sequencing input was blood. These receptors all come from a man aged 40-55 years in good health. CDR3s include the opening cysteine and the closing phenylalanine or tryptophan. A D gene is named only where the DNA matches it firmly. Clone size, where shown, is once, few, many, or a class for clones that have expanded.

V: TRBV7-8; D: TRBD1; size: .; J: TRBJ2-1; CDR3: CASSLIGTDDTYQDNEQFF; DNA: TGTGCCAGCAGCCTAATCGGGACAGACGATACCTACCAGGACAATGAGCAGTTCTTC
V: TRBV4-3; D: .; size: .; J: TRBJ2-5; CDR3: CASSLWTLQETQYF; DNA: TGCGCCAGCAGCCTCTGGACATTACAAGAGACCCAGTACTTC
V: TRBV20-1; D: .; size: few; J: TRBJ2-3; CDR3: CSASTGALAVRGPDTQYF; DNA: TGCAGTGCTAGTACAGGGGCACTAGCGGTAAGGGGTCCAGATACGCAGTATTTT
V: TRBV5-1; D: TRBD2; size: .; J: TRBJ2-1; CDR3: CASSWGGAREGEQFF; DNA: TGCGCCAGCAGCTGGGGGGGAGCCAGGGAAGGTGAGCAGTTCTTC
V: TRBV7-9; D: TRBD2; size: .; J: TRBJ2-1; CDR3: CASIRNSGGYNEQFF; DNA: TGTGCCAGCATCCGTAATAGCGGGGGGTACAATGAGCAGTTCTTC
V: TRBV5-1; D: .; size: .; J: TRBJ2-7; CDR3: CASGSDSREQYF; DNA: TGCGCCAGCGGGTCTGACTCGAGGGAGCAGTACTTC
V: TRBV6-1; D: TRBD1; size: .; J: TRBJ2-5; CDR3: CAIRTGGQETQYF; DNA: TGTGCCATCCGGACAGGGGGCCAAGAGACCCAGTACTTC
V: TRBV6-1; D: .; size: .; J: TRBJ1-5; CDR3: CASSEAGPSNQPQHF; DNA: TGTGCCAGCAGTGAGGCCGGGCCCAGTAACCAGCCCCAGCATTTT
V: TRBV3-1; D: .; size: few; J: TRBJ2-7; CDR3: CASSQAGANEQYF; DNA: TGTGCCAGCAGCCAGGCAGGGGCAAACGAGCAGTACTTC
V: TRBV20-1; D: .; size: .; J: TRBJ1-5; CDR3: CSASKDISNQPQHF; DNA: TGCAGTGCTAGCAAGGACATTAGCAATCAGCCCCAGCATTTT
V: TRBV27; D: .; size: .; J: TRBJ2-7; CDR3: CASSWAGVSYEQYF; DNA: TGTGCCAGCAGTTGGGCAGGGGTCTCCTACGAGCAGTACTTC
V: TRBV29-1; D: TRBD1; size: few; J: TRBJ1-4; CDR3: CSVAYRGNEKLFF; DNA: TGCAGCGTCGCTTACAGGGGGAATGAAAAACTGTTTTTT